The 4 T cell receptor beta chains in this list originate from one sample, sequenced in a study of post-analysis software for immune sequencing data (dated by TCRdb to about 2015). Their antigens are not known. The receptor library was made with PCR. Sequencing used an Illumina HiSeq 2500. Unique molecular identifiers were incorporated into TCR beta cDNA libraries to reduce PCR and sequencing biases. TCRdb reanalyzed the raw reads on its own, using fastp at Q25 for trimming and MiXCR for clone calling, and kept in-frame beta chains. CDR3 protein sequences are deduplicated, and each keeps its most common genes and DNA. For this sample the table gives 650,000 to 900,000 distinct CDR3 sequences, of which around 42% were detected only once. 4.9% of the sample goes to the ten largest clones. Beyond this particular receptor, the publication reports: Patients showed significantly higher frequencies than controls for a handful of TRBV segments, among them TRBV5-6, TRBV5-1 and TRBV20-1.

What was sequenced was blood. These receptors were collected from a girl aged 5-17 years with multiple sclerosis.

The chain combines TRBV20-1 with TRBJ2-1; D is possibly TRBD2 (5 bases). This CDR3 has 14 amino acids. V lost 5 bases and J lost 2, with 13 bases in between. Germline V gene sequence: CDR1 DFQATT, CDR2 SNEGSKA (reference sequence). CDR3: CSAPYGGPYNEQFF. CDR3 DNA: TGCAGTGCTCCATACGGAGGCCCCTACAATGAGCAGTTCTTC.

This clonotype was picked up a small number of times. The chain recombines TRBV5-1 with TRBJ2-5; possible D gene TRBD1, 7 bases. Near its end, the DNA agrees better with TRBJ2-7, so the J call may be wrong. The CDR3 has 15 residues. Germline V CDR1 and CDR2: SGHRS, YFSETQ. CDR3 in amino acids: CASSQEGTENYEQYF. The CDR3 DNA sequence: TGCGCCAGCAGCCAGGAGGGGACAGAGAACTACGAGCAGTACTTC.

This chain uses TRBV12-3 or TRBV12-4 with TRBJ2-3, with D perhaps matching TRBD1 (6 bases). The V end was cut by 3 bases, the J end by 5 bases, with 12 bases between. The CDR3 sequence is 14 residues long. CDR3: CASSLRQGIDTQYF. The DNA of the CDR3 is TGTGCCAGCAGTTTGAGGCAGGGGATAGATACGCAGTATTTT.

Only one count was recorded for this clonotype. The V and J genes are TRBV9 and TRBJ1-1; D is unclear. The CDR3 has 14 amino acids. CDR1 is SGDLS and CDR2 is YYNGEE in the germline V gene. V was pared by 0 bases and J by 0 bases, with 6 bases between. CDR3 in amino acids: CASSVDIMNTEAFF. CDR3 in DNA: TGTGCCAGCAGCGTAGACATCATGAACACTGAAGCTTTCTTT.